This T cell receptor (beta chain) was retrieved from a study of T cells in localized non-small cell lung cancer. Study conclusions and caveats: Clonality peaked in uninvolved adjacent lung rather than tumor. Appearing in adjacent lung were a median about 59 of the top 100 tumor clones. Higher blood T cell density went with longer overall survival. Only one tumor region went through sequencing, so heterogeneity may still be there.

This clone was observed once. Its antigen remains unknown. The trim removed 0 bases at V and 0 bases at J, leaving 2 bases unmatched. The CDR3 runs 16 residues. Germline-derived CDR1 and CDR2 are SGHKS and YYEKEE (reference sequence). Clones were sequenced by immunoSEQ multiplex PCR, and TCRdb holds only the in-frame ones, with some missing. The sample has tens of thousands of clones; roughly 88% are singletons. The receptor was isolated from a woman between 35 and 75 years old with stage I lung adenocarcinoma. The rearrangement joins TRBV5-5 to TRBJ1-1, with 10 bases lining up with TRBD1. The sample consisted of peripheral blood, taken before any cancer treatment. The chain's CDR3 is CASSLGTGGLNTEAFF. The CDR3 DNA sequence: TGTGCCAGCAGCTTGGGGACAGGGGGGTTGAACACTGAAGCTTTCTTT.